What follows are 3 T cell receptor beta chains derived from one specimen sequenced in a study of T cells in localized non-small cell lung cancer. Data came from immunoSEQ multiplex PCR; TCRdb stores just in-frame clones and leaves some out. Among some 38,000 clones, more than 80% were seen once, and the ten largest hold more than 5.5%. The specimen comprised peripheral blood mononuclear cells, sampled before any cancer treatment. These receptors were obtained from a male donor aged 60 or over with stage II lung adenocarcinoma.

This chain connects TRBV5-1 to TRBJ2-5; D might be TRBD2 (6 bases). The CDR3 totals 14 residues. With 1 base removed from V and 7 bases from J, the gap between germline ends came to 14 bases. Germline V lookup: CDR1 SGHRS, CDR2 YFSETQ. The CDR3 loop reads CASSLNGGTGTQYF. The CDR3 DNA reads as TGCGCCAGCAGCTTGAACGGGGGAACAGGGACCCAGTACTTC.

This chain links TRBV5-1 with TRBJ1-2; D is possibly TRBD1 (5 bases). V was pared by 4 bases and J by 8 bases, with 21 bases between. The CDR3 is 15 amino acids. Germline values: CDR1 SGHRS, CDR2 YFSETQ. The CDR3 loop is CASSLDNPGLRGYTF. The CDR3 nucleotides read TGCGCCAGCAGCCTGGACAATCCGGGCTTACGAGGCTACACCTTC.

V is TRBV6-5 and J is TRBJ2-7; D may be TRBD1 or TRBD2 (5 bases each). V was cut by 5 bases and J by 6 bases, with 17 bases left in between. Germline assignment: CDR1 MNHEY and CDR2 SVGAGI. The CDR3 loop spans 14 amino acids. For the CDR3, the DNA is TGTGCCAGCAGTCCCGGGGCAGGGAAGGGCGAGCAGTACTTC. Translated, it gives CASSPGAGKGEQYF.